The next 11 T cell receptor beta chains were all read from a single sample in a study of cytomegalovirus exposure and HLA in healthy donors. Primers included in the PCR were 60 Vbeta and 13 Jbeta primers. Generated by immunoSEQ multiplex PCR, the TCRdb table keeps only in-frame clones and is missing some. The sample carries approximately 130,000 clones, 79% recorded once. Sequenced input: PBMCs. All receptors derive from a male donor in good health and CMV-seronegative.

The V gene is TRBV19, the J gene TRBJ1-1, with D possibly matching TRBD1 (5 bases). Trimming stripped 7 bases from V and 5 bases from J, with 17 bases between. The CDR3 runs 14 residues. CDR1 and CDR2 (germline): LNHDA, SQIVND (reference sequence). CDR3 amino acids: CASNSGGYGTEAFF. CDR3 coding DNA: TGTGCCAGTAATTCCGGGGGATACGGAACTGAAGCTTTCTTT.

This clone was recorded only once. The chain joins TRBV2 to TRBJ2-3; no clear D. V dropped 9 bases and J dropped 2 bases, with 6 bases sitting between them. Per germline, CDR1 SNHLY and CDR2 FYNNEI. The CDR3 sequence is 11 residues long. CDR3 in amino acids: CASSTTDTQYF. CDR3 nucleotide sequence: TGTGCCAGTTCTACCACAGATACGCAGTATTTT.

The chain combines TRBV18 with TRBJ1-5; 10 nucleotides agree with TRBD1. J gave up 3 bases and V 2 bases, and 4 bases lay outside the gene matches. Germline V gene sequence: CDR1 KGHSH, CDR2 LQKENI. The CDR3 has 16 amino acids. The CDR3 DNA follows: TGTGCCAGCTCACCAAGTGGGACAGGGGACAATCAGCCCCAGCATTTT. Residues: CASSPSGTGDNQPQHF.

The J gene is TRBJ1-2, the V gene TRBV6-5; a possible D gene is TRBD1 (6 bases). This CDR3 comprises 16 residues. Germline V gives CDR1 MNHEY, CDR2 SVGAGI. Deletions cut 0 bases from V and 1 base from J, with 12 bases between. The CDR3 region has the DNA TGTGCCAGCAGTTACTCCTCGGGACACCTTAACTATGGCTACACCTTC. Translated, it gives CASSYSSGHLNYGYTF.

The chain recombines TRBV7-9 with TRBJ2-1; 7 nucleotides match TRBD2. This CDR3 is 15 amino acids long. V lost 2 bases and J lost 3; bases outside the gene matches: 4. CDR1 and CDR2 (germline): SEHNR, FQNEAQ (reference sequence). The CDR3 reads CASSLSGTLYNEQFF. DNA of the CDR3: TGTGCCAGCAGCTTAAGCGGGACCCTCTACAATGAGCAGTTCTTC.

The V call is TRBV9, the J call TRBJ1-4; 8 bases map to TRBD1. Trimming cost V 4 bases and J 8 bases; bases outside gene matches: 10. This CDR3 is 15 amino acids long. The germline CDR1 and CDR2 sequences are SGDLS and YYNGEE. The CDR3 coding sequence is TGTGCCAGCAGCACCTTTGGACAGGGAGAAGAAAAACTGTTTTTT. This translates into CASSTFGQGEEKLFF.

J is TRBJ2-6 and V is TRBV7-2; D not resolved. The CDR3 spans 16 residues. From germline, CDR1 is SGHTA and CDR2 FQGNSA. V was trimmed by 3 bases and J by 0 bases, leaving 9 bases between them. In nucleotides, the CDR3 is TGTGCCAGCAGCTTGGTTGTCAGCTCTGGGGCCAACGTCCTGACTTTC. It is translated as CASSLVVSSGANVLTF.

The rearrangement links TRBV5-1 to TRBJ2-5, with D possibly matching TRBD2 (7 bases). CDR1 is SGHRS, CDR2 YFSETQ, per germline. The CDR3 runs to 13 residues. The V end was cut by 0 bases, the J end by 9 bases, with 12 bases between. DNA for the CDR3: TGCGCCAGCAGCTTGGAGGGGGGGCGGTCCCAGTACTTC. Protein product: CASSLEGGRSQYF.

This chain joins TRBV5-4 and TRBJ2-7; the match to TRBD2 covers 13 bases. J lost 6 bases, V lost 4 bases, and 10 bases had no gene match. Germline V gene sequence: CDR1 SGHNT, CDR2 YYREEE (reference sequence). The CDR3 consists of 16 residues. CDR3 DNA sequence: TGTGCCAGCAGCGGGACTGGACTAGCGGGGGTGGGCGAGCAGTACTTC. It codes for CASSGTGLAGVGEQYF.

This sequence joins TRBV18 and TRBJ1-6; 8 nucleotides match TRBD1. The trim removed 4 bases at V and 6 bases at J, leaving 5 bases unmatched. Germline V gives CDR1 KGHSH, CDR2 LQKENI. The CDR3 consists of 15 residues. Here the CDR3 reads CASSLGQGLNSPLHF. CDR3 nucleotide sequence: TGTGCCAGCTCACTTGGACAGGGTCTTAATTCACCCCTCCACTTT.

J is TRBJ1-4 and V is TRBV5-1; the match to TRBD1 covers 7 bases. CDR1 SGHRS and CDR2 YFSETQ come from the germline V gene. Trimming cost V 4 bases and J 8 bases; bases outside gene matches: 5. This CDR3 is built from 13 residues. The CDR3 sequence is CASSEQGGEKLFF. The CDR3 nucleotides read TGCGCCAGCAGCGAGCAGGGGGGAGAAAAACTGTTTTTT.